This T cell receptor (beta chain) was identified during a study of OX40 agonist ivuxolimab in advanced cancers. Study context: Administration of intravenous ivuxolimab to patients occurred every 2 weeks at 0.01 to 10 mg/kg. Males comprised roughly four fifths of the group, whose mean age was approximately 60 years (range roughly 20 to 85). Three patients, one with hepatocellular carcinoma and two with cutaneous melanoma, achieved partial responses. Study-wide findings and caveats: Antigen specificity was not determined for the expanded peripheral T cells.

The CDR3 has 16 residues. CDR1 LNHDA and CDR2 SQIVND come from the germline V gene (reference sequence). Trimming at V came to 3 bases and at J to 7 bases, leaving 12 bases not matched to a gene. TCRdb keeps only in-frame clones here, not all; method: immunoSEQ multiplex PCR. In the table there are approximately 79,000 clones, 87% of which are singletons. About this clone: Its antigen is unknown.

The chain couples TRBV19 to TRBJ2-1, with TRBD1 matching 7 bases. The source is an adult with an advanced solid tumor such as melanoma, head and neck, liver or kidney cancer. The sample in question was CD4+ or CD8+ T cells sorted from blood, obtained in a trial of the OX40 agonist ivuxolimab. The CDR3 reads CASSMPRPPGGNEQFF. CDR3 coding DNA: TGTGCCAGTAGTATGCCAAGGCCCCCAGGGGGAAATGAGCAGTTCTTC.